The 8 T cell receptor beta chains below come from one sample, sequenced in a study of cytomegalovirus exposure and HLA in healthy donors. The PCR used 60 Vbeta and 13 Jbeta primers. TCRdb's copy holds only in-frame clones and misses some; the assay was immunoSEQ multiplex PCR. Of around 200,000 clones listed, roughly 85% are singletons. Sequencing was performed on PBMCs. Receptors were obtained from a woman between 45 and 60 years old in good health and CMV-seronegative.

The table lists this clone with a few counts. In nucleotides, the CDR3 is TGTGCCAGCAGTTACTCGATCGGCGGGAACACTGAAGCTTTCTTT. Translated: CASSYSIGGNTEAFF. The rearrangement uses TRBV6-5 and TRBJ1-1; D is unclear. The CDR3 runs to 15 residues. The germline V gene has CDR1 MNHEY and CDR2 SVGAGI. V lost 0 bases and J 1 base, leaving 9 bases between the germline ends.

The chain combines TRBV7-6 with TRBJ2-4, with 7 positions matching TRBD2. The CDR3 contains 13 residues. With 1 base clipped from V and 8 bases from J, the junction kept 2 bases outside the gene matches. Germline lookup yields CDR1 SGHVS and CDR2 FNYEAQ. This CDR3 reads CASSLVGGDIQYF. The CDR3, as DNA: TGTGCCAGCAGCTTAGTGGGAGGGGACATTCAGTACTTC.

This sequence joins TRBV18 and TRBJ2-5; TRBD2 aligns across 15 bases. Germline CDR1 and CDR2: KGHSH and LQKENI. This CDR3 contains 18 residues. With 2 bases clipped from V and 4 bases from J, the junction kept 8 bases outside the gene matches. The CDR3 reads CASSPAGLAGGPTETQYF. The DNA for the CDR3 is TGTGCCAGCTCACCAGCGGGACTAGCGGGAGGTCCTACAGAGACCCAGTACTTC. The full variable domain, completed using reference TRBV18 and TRBJ2-5, is NAGVMQNPRHLVRRRGQEARLRCSPMKGHSHVYWYRQLPEEGLKFMVYLQKENIIDESGMPKERFSAEFPKEGPSILRIQQVVRGDSAAYFCASSPAGLAGGPTETQYFGPGTRLLVL.

The chain employs TRBV27 and TRBJ1-3; maybe TRBD1 (5 bases). Trimming pared 3 bases from V and 2 bases from J, leaving 8 bases between. This CDR3 region has 14 residues. From germline, CDR1 is MNHEY and CDR2 SMNVEV (reference sequence). The CDR3 DNA reads as TGTGCCAGCAGTTTTCGGGGGGCTGGAAACACCATATATTTT. It yields the protein CASSFRGAGNTIYF.

CDR3 sequence reads: CASILAGEAGETQYF. The CDR3 coding sequence is TGTGCCAGCATTTTAGCGGGAGAGGCTGGGGAGACCCAGTACTTC. The chain joins TRBV2 to TRBJ2-5, with TRBD2 identical over 9 bases. The CDR3 is made up of 15 amino acids. Germline V gene lookup returns CDR1 SNHLY and CDR2 FYNNEI. Unmatched junction bases numbered 11, after V lost 7 bases and J lost 5 bases.

The J gene is TRBJ1-4, the V gene TRBV11-2, with 9 bases fitting TRBD1. Per the germline V gene, CDR1 is SGHAT and CDR2 is FQNNGV. V trimming: 4 bases; J trimming: 8 bases; junction bases outside the gene matches: 11. The CDR3 runs to 16 residues. CDR3: CASSSGTGSLREKLFF. The DNA for the CDR3 is TGTGCCAGCAGCTCAGGGACAGGGTCTCTTAGAGAAAAACTGTTTTTT.

The chain has TRBV7-9 and TRBJ2-2; 11 nucleotides align to TRBD2. In germline, CDR1 is SEHNR, CDR2 FQNEAQ (reference sequence). This CDR3 spans 17 amino acids. V lost 3 bases to trimming and J lost 4 bases; unmatched junction nucleotides: 7. CDR3 in DNA: TGTGCCAGCAGCTTCGCGGGACTAGCGGAGACCACCGGGGAGCTGTTTTTT. Residues: CASSFAGLAETTGELFF.

This rearrangement joins TRBV18 to TRBJ2-7; TRBD2 aligns across 8 bases. Losses at the gene ends were 5 bases for V and 2 bases for J; bases not matched to a gene: 2. This CDR3 region has 13 residues. Germline CDR1 KGHSH, CDR2 LQKENI. CDR3 protein: CASSGTRTYEQYF. CDR3 coding DNA: TGTGCCAGCTCAGGGACTAGAACCTACGAGCAGTACTTC. Full variable domain (missing parts from reference TRBV18 and TRBJ2-7): NAGVMQNPRHLVRRRGQEARLRCSPMKGHSHVYWYRQLPEEGLKFMVYLQKENIIDESGMPKERFSAEFPKEGPSILRIQQVVRGDSAAYFCASSGTRTYEQYFGPGTRLTVT.